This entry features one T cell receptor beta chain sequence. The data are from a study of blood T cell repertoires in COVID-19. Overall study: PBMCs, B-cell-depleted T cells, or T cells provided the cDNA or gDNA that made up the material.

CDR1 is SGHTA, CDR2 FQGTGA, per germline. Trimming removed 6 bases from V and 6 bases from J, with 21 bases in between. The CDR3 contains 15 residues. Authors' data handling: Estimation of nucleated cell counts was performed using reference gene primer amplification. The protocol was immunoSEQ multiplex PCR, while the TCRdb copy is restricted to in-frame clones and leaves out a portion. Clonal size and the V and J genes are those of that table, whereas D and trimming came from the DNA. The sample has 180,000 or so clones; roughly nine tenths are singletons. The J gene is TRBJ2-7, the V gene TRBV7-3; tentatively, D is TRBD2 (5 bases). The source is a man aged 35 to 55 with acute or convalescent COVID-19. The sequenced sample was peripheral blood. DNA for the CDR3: TGTGCCAGCAGTCGAGGTGCGGGCCCCTCCGCCGAGCAGTACTTC. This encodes CASSRGAGPSAEQYF.